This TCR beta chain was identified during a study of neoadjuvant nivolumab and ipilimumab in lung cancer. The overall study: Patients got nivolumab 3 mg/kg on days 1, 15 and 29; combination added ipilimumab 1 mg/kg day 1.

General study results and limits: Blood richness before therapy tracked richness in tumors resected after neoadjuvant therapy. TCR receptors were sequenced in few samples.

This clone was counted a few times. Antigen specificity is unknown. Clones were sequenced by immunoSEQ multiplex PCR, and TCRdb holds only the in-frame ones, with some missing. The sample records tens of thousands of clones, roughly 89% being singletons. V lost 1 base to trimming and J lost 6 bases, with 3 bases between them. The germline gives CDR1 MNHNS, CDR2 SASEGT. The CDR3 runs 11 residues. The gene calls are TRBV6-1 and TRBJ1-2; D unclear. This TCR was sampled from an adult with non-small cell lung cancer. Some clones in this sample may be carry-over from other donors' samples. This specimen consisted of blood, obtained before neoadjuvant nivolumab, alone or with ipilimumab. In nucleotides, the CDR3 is TGTGCCAGCAGTGAAGGGGATGGCTACACCTTC. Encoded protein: CASSEGDGYTF.